This T cell receptor (beta chain) comes out of a study of tumor-infiltrating lymphocytes in primary liver carcinoma. Study at large: Subjects consisted of male and female patients aged 30 to 69 years.

Co-extraction of both nucleic acids (RNA and DNA) used about 19-33 mg of unsorted bulk tissue. Subjects presented with primary liver carcinoma managed by surgical resection. V gave up 5 bases and J gave up 4 bases, with 18 bases separating them. This CDR3 spans 16 amino acids. CDR1 SGHVS and CDR2 FQNEAQ come from the germline V gene. A constant-region primer served to make TCR beta cDNA from about 0.45 ug total RNA. Library construction for TCR beta comprised three nested multiplex PCR rounds performed with slightly modified ARM-PCR. Investigators reported that the first two PCR rounds, at 10 cycles each, used TRBV1-TRBV30 forward primers with a C-beta reverse primer. TCRdb reanalysed the multiplex PCR reads using MiXCR and keeps one entry per CDR3 protein. The sample records about 120,000 distinct CDR3 sequences, around 65% being singletons. This clonotype was seen just once.

Sequenced sample: tumor-adjacent normal liver tissue. This chain links TRBV7-8 with TRBJ2-1; TRBD2 might be the D (6 bases). The receptor was isolated from a woman aged 60-70 years with primary liver carcinoma and hepatitis B virus infection. The CDR3 spells CASSAAPGGVYNEQFF. CDR3 coding DNA: TGTGCCAGCAGCGCTGCCCCTGGCGGGGTTTACAATGAGCAGTTCTTC.